These 28 T cell receptor beta chains came from one sample sequenced in a study of control samples from healthy donors and cancer patients. TCRdb's copy holds only in-frame clones and misses some; the assay was immunoSEQ multiplex PCR. The table lists some 98,000 clones, 70% to 85% of them singletons. The sample comprised PBMCs. The receptors come from a man in his 70s with lung cancer.

The rearrangement links TRBV16 to TRBJ2-1, with 7 bases matching TRBD2. The CDR3 length is 16 residues. V dropped 1 base and J dropped 8; count of bases not matched to a gene: 11. From germline, CDR1 is KGHSY and CDR2 FQNENV. DNA for the CDR3: TGTGCCAGCAGCCAATATCAGGCACTAGCGAGCCATGAGCAGTTCTTC. This sequence encodes CASSQYQALASHEQFF.

The chain employs TRBV2 and TRBJ1-2; TRBD1 matches 9 bases. The junction had 4 bases not matched to a gene; V was cut back by 6 bases and J by 5 bases. The germline V gene encodes CDR1 SNHLY and CDR2 FYNNEI. There are 13 residues in the CDR3. The CDR3 reads CASRFGQGYGYTF. CDR3 coding DNA: TGTGCCAGCAGGTTTGGACAGGGGTATGGCTACACCTTC.

V is TRBV5-1 and J is TRBJ2-7, with 8 bases that match TRBD1. Unmatched junction bases numbered 4, after V lost 0 bases and J lost 2 bases. The CDR3 is 15 amino acids. Germline V gives CDR1 SGHRS, CDR2 YFSETQ. The CDR3 protein is CASSLDRGIPYEQYF. The DNA for the CDR3 is TGCGCCAGCAGCTTGGACAGGGGGATTCCCTACGAGCAGTACTTC.

Note on this clone: Within the sample, other DNA sequences also encode this same CDR3. This chain links TRBV7-3 with TRBJ1-1; D gene ambiguous. The CDR3 has 14 residues. Germline V lookup: CDR1 SGHTA, CDR2 FQGTGA. V was clipped by 0 bases and J by 1 base, with 6 bases between them. Written as DNA, the CDR3 is TGTGCCAGCAGCTTAACGGGAAGGAACACTGAAGCTTTCTTT. Protein product: CASSLTGRNTEAFF. Full variable domain (missing parts from reference TRBV7-3 and TRBJ1-1): GAGVSQTPSNKVTEKGKYVELRCDPISGHTALYWYRQSLGQGPEFLIYFQGTGAADDSGLPNDRFFAVRPEGSVSTLKIQRTERGDSAVYLCASSLTGRNTEAFFGQGTRLTVV.

This chain joins TRBV9 and TRBJ2-2; D remains ambiguous. This CDR3 comprises 13 residues. Germline V gene sequence: CDR1 SGDLS, CDR2 YYNGEE. Trimming stripped 0 bases from V and 4 bases from J, with 4 bases between. CDR3 in DNA: TGTGCCAGCAGCGTAGCCGCCACCGGGGAGCTGTTTTTT. Amino acid sequence: CASSVAATGELFF.

V usage is TRBV3-1 (or the pseudogene TRBV3-2) and J usage is TRBJ2-2, with 12 positions matching TRBD2. V lost 4 bases, J lost 6 bases, and 12 bases stayed unmatched. The CDR3 is made up of 18 amino acids. Per the germline V gene, CDR1 is LGHDT and CDR2 is YNNKEL (reference sequence). The CDR3 is CASSLGGSSGGAAGELFF. In DNA form, the CDR3 reads TGTGCCAGCAGCCTTGGCGGATCTAGCGGGGGGGCGGCCGGGGAGCTGTTTTTT.

The V gene is TRBV25-1, the J gene TRBJ2-7; weak D call: TRBD1 (6 bases). Germline CDR1 reads MGHDK; CDR2 reads SYGVNS. V was shortened by 0 bases and J by 0 bases, with 9 bases between the two germline ends. There are 15 residues in the CDR3. CDR3 DNA: TGTGCCAGCAGTGAATACTCGACAGGCTCCTACGAGCAGTACTTC. Amino acid sequence: CASSEYSTGSYEQYF.

The chain couples TRBV7-6 to TRBJ1-5; possible D gene TRBD1, 5 bases. This CDR3 spans 14 amino acids. Trimming pared 2 bases from V and 5 bases from J, leaving 10 bases between. Germline V gene data show CDR1 as SGHVS and CDR2 as FNYEAQ. The CDR3: CASSLQGRDQPQHF. CDR3 sequence (DNA): TGTGCCAGCAGCTTACAGGGTAGGGATCAGCCCCAGCATTTT.

The chain employs TRBV7-8 and TRBJ2-5, with D perhaps TRBD2 (6 bases). Trimming removed 6 bases at V and 5 bases at J, with 22 bases between. The CDR3 covers 16 residues. Germline V gene data show CDR1 as SGHVS and CDR2 as FQNEAQ. CDR3: CASSSIAESPRETQYF. In DNA, the CDR3 is TGTGCCAGCAGTTCGATAGCGGAGTCACCGAGGGAGACCCAGTACTTC.

The gene calls are TRBV7-3 and TRBJ1-1, with unresolved D. Germline lookup yields CDR1 SGHTA and CDR2 FQGTGA. The V gene lost 0 bases and the J gene lost 5 bases, with 4 bases spanning the gap. The CDR3 loop spans 12 amino acids. CDR3 residues: CASSLTETEAFF. In DNA form, the CDR3 reads TGTGCCAGCAGCTTAACGGAAACTGAAGCTTTCTTT.

The chain links TRBV3-1 (or the pseudogene TRBV3-2) to TRBJ2-7, with 7 bases lining up with TRBD1. J gave up 7 bases and V 4 bases, and 10 bases lay outside the gene matches. CDR3 length: 14 amino acids. The germline CDR1 and CDR2 sequences are LGHDT and YNNKEL (reference sequence). CDR3 nucleotide sequence: TGTGCCAGCAGCCCAACGACAGGGTCCTTAGAGCAGTACTTC. Translation gives CASSPTTGSLEQYF.

The chain is built from TRBV2 and TRBJ2-3, with 8 bases matching TRBD1. The ends lost 9 bases at V and 4 bases at J; junction bases unmatched: 9. Germline V lookup: CDR1 SNHLY, CDR2 FYNNEI. The CDR3 runs to 14 residues. The CDR3 DNA reads TGTGCCAGTCCCGGACAGGGTGGGGCAGATACGCAGTATTTT. Protein: CASPGQGGADTQYF.

The chain is built from TRBV2 and TRBJ1-6, with TRBD1 as a possible D gene (5 bases). Germline V CDR1 and CDR2: SNHLY, FYNNEI. The V and J ends lost 6 bases and 7 bases respectively, with 16 bases between them. The CDR3 contains 15 residues. CDR3 sequence (DNA): TGTGCCAGCAGGGAGGGGTTAGAATCAAATTCACCCCTCCACTTT. Translated, it gives CASREGLESNSPLHF.

The V gene is TRBV10-2, the J gene TRBJ2-1, with D possibly matching TRBD2 (6 bases). Per the germline V gene, CDR1 is WSHSY and CDR2 is SAAADI. Trimming took off 6 bases at V and 3 bases at J, with 18 bases between the two ends. This CDR3 has 16 amino acids. CDR3 bases: TGCGCCAGCAGACACCTACAGGCGGGGAACTACAATGAGCAGTTCTTC. It codes for CASRHLQAGNYNEQFF.

This rearrangement joins TRBV24-1 to TRBJ2-3, with 8 nucleotides matching TRBD1. Germline V gives CDR1 KGHDR, CDR2 SFDVKD. V trimming: 3 bases; J trimming: 0 bases; junction bases outside the gene matches: 4. The CDR3 is made up of 16 amino acids. The CDR3 spells CATSDRTGSSTDTQYF. CDR3 DNA: TGTGCCACCAGTGATCGGACAGGGTCTAGCACAGATACGCAGTATTTT.

This chain connects TRBV27 to TRBJ2-7; TRBD2 agrees at 7 bases. The trim removed 6 bases at V and 3 bases at J, leaving 14 bases unmatched. The CDR3 extends over 16 amino acids. CDR1 MNHEY and CDR2 SMNVEV come from the germline V gene (reference sequence). The DNA for the CDR3 is TGTGCCAGCAGGGACCTCGGGGGGAGGGCCTTCTACGAGCAGTACTTC. Translating gives CASRDLGGRAFYEQYF.

This chain connects TRBV7-8 to TRBJ1-5, with a tentative D call TRBD1 (6 bases). This CDR3 comprises 17 residues. V shed 5 bases and J shed 2 bases, with 19 bases lying between them. Germline CDR1 is SGHVS and CDR2 is FQNEAQ. The CDR3 DNA sequence: TGTGCCAGCAGCCCGACTCCGGGACAAGTAGGCAATCAGCCCCAGCATTTT. It is translated as CASSPTPGQVGNQPQHF. The entire variable domain, with the rest obtained from reference TRBV7-8 and TRBJ1-5, is as follows: GAGVSQSPRYKVAKRGQDVALRCDPISGHVSLFWYQQALGQGPEFLTYFQNEAQLDKSGLPSDRFFAERPEGSVSTLKIQRTQQEDSAVYLCASSPTPGQVGNQPQHFGDGTRLSIL.

The V gene is TRBV3-1 (or the pseudogene TRBV3-2), the J gene TRBJ1-1; D is undetermined. Germline V gene lookup returns CDR1 LGHDT and CDR2 YNNKEL (reference sequence). This CDR3 comprises 17 residues. The V gene lost 0 bases and the J gene lost 1 base, with 15 bases spanning the gap. This CDR3 is CASSQEGFKLRNTEAFF. The CDR3 DNA follows: TGTGCCAGCAGCCAAGAGGGTTTTAAGCTCAGGAACACTGAAGCTTTCTTT.

Only one count was recorded for this clone. The V call is TRBV19, the J call TRBJ2-2; D might be TRBD1 (5 bases). Germline lookup yields CDR1 LNHDA and CDR2 SQIVND (reference sequence). Trimming took off 6 bases at V and 4 bases at J, with 12 bases between the two ends. This CDR3 has 14 residues. The CDR3 protein is CASREGASTGELFF. The CDR3 DNA reads as TGTGCCAGTAGAGAAGGGGCTTCCACCGGGGAGCTGTTTTTT. Together with reference TRBV19 and TRBJ2-2, the CDR3 gives the full variable domain: DGGITQSPKYLFRKEGQNVTLSCEQNLNHDAMYWYRQDPGQGLRLIYYSQIVNDFQKGDIAEGYSVSREKKESFPLTVTSAQKNPTAFYLCASREGASTGELFFGEGSRLTVL.

This chain uses TRBV28 with TRBJ2-2; perhaps TRBD2 as D (6 bases). The CDR3 has 16 amino acids. Trimming stripped 6 bases from V and 1 base from J, with 15 bases between. CDR1 is MDHEN, CDR2 SYDVKM, per germline. CDR3 sequence: CASSLSAGKNTGELFF. CDR3 bases: TGTGCCAGCAGCCTCTCGGCGGGGAAGAACACCGGGGAGCTGTTTTTT.

This clone was picked up one time. V gene TRBV4-1 combines with J gene TRBJ2-7; 10 bases match TRBD2. V was clipped by 6 bases and J by 7 bases; unmatched bases: 12. The CDR3 is made up of 15 amino acids. Looked up from germline, CDR1 is MGHRA and CDR2 is YSYEKL. CDR3 sequence reads: CASRISGGELEEQYF. CDR3 coding DNA: TGCGCCAGCAGAATCAGCGGGGGGGAACTAGAGGAGCAGTACTTC.

The chain couples TRBV3-1 (or the pseudogene TRBV3-2) to TRBJ2-1; no clear D gene. In germline, CDR1 is LGHDT, CDR2 YNNKEL (reference sequence). The V gene lost 1 base and the J gene lost 7 bases, with 8 bases spanning the gap. This CDR3 spans 13 amino acids. The CDR3 loop is CASSQGSPNEQFF. The DNA for the CDR3 is TGTGCCAGCAGCCAAGGATCCCCTAATGAGCAGTTCTTC.

The V and J genes are TRBV3-1 (or the pseudogene TRBV3-2) and TRBJ2-5; 10 positions agree with TRBD1. The V gene's germline CDR1 is LGHDT and CDR2 YNNKEL (reference sequence). V trimming: 3 bases; J trimming: 3 bases; junction bases outside the gene matches: 7. The CDR3 covers 16 residues. CDR3 region: CASSQRDRGLKETQYF. The DNA for the CDR3 is TGTGCCAGCAGCCAGCGGGACAGGGGTTTGAAAGAGACCCAGTACTTC.

This chain links TRBV5-6 with TRBJ1-5; D call uncertain. CDR1 and CDR2 (germline): SGHDT, YYEEEE. The CDR3 extends over 15 amino acids. Between the trimmed V and J ends, which lost 1 base and 0 bases, there was a span of 8 bases. CDR3 protein: CASSLSGPSNQPQHF. DNA for the CDR3: TGTGCCAGCAGCTTGTCGGGCCCTAGCAATCAGCCCCAGCATTTT.

This chain joins TRBV10-2 and TRBJ1-1; no definite D call. CDR3 size: 15 residues. Per germline, CDR1 WSHSY and CDR2 SAAADI. V was clipped by 2 bases and J by 1 base, with 11 bases between them. The CDR3 DNA sequence: TGCGCCAGCAGTGAGGATGGGAGGAGGAACACTGAAGCTTTCTTT. It specifies CASSEDGRRNTEAFF.

In this sample, this clone turned up once. V usage is TRBV18 and J usage is TRBJ2-6; D is undetermined. The germline gives CDR1 KGHSH, CDR2 LQKENI. V was clipped by 0 bases and J by 3 bases, with 3 bases between them. The CDR3 length is 14 residues. In nucleotides, the CDR3 is TGTGCCAGCTCACCACCGGGTGGGGCCAACGTCCTGACTTTC. Translating gives CASSPPGGANVLTF.

In regard to this clone: Other DNA variants within this sample encode the same CDR3. The J gene is TRBJ2-2, the V gene TRBV28; maybe TRBD1 (5 bases). Germline CDR1 is MDHEN and CDR2 is SYDVKM. The CDR3 has 15 residues. V lost 6 bases and J lost 6, with 17 bases in between. CDR3 residues: CASSLGQGFPGELFF. The CDR3 DNA reads TGTGCCAGCAGCTTAGGGCAGGGTTTTCCCGGGGAGCTGTTTTTT.

This chain joins TRBV5-6 and TRBJ2-5; the D gene is possibly TRBD1 (6 bases). The CDR3 runs 13 residues. Germline V lookup: CDR1 SGHDT, CDR2 YYEEEE. V was cut by 1 base and J by 2 bases, with 6 bases left in between. In DNA form, the CDR3 reads TGTGCCAGCAGCTTGCAGGGGCAAGAGACCCAGTACTTC. The encoded protein is CASSLQGQETQYF.